This T cell receptor (beta chain) originates from a study of T cell repertoires in ileal Crohn's disease. Here immunoSEQ multiplex PCR was the method, and the copy in TCRdb shows in-frame clones only, minus some. The sample contains 15,000 to 20,000 clones, about 75% of which appear only once. About this clone itself: Its matching antigen is unknown.

The germline V gene has CDR1 SGHKS and CDR2 YYEKEE (reference sequence). V lost 4 bases and J lost 4, with 11 bases in between. The CDR3 length is 13 residues. Overall study findings and caveats: Compared with CD4 T cells, sorted CD8 cells carried more expanded clones.

This TCR was sampled from an adult with Crohn's disease. The sample taken for sequencing was ileal tissue. The J gene is TRBJ1-2, the V gene TRBV5-5; possible D gene TRBD1, 5 bases. The CDR3 nucleotides are TGTGCCAGCAGCCCGGGGGGACTCTATGGCTACACCTTC. The encoded protein is CASSPGGLYGYTF. Combining the CDR3 with reference TRBV5-5 and TRBJ1-2 gives the whole variable domain DAGVTQSPTHLIKTRGQQVTLRCSPISGHKSVSWYQQVLGQGPQFIFQYYEKEERGRGNFPDRFSARQFPNYSSELNVNALLLGDSALYLCASSPGGLYGYTFGSGTRLTVV.